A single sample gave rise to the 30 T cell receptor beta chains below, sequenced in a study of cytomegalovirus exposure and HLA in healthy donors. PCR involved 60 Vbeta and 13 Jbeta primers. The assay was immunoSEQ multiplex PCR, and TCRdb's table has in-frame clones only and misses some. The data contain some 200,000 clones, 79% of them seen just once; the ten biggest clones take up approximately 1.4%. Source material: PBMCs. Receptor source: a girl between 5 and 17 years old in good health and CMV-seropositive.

The CDR3 DNA reads TGTGCCAGTAGTATCAGCTCGACAAACACTGAAGCTTTCTTT. It encodes CASSISSTNTEAFF. This chain uses TRBV19 with TRBJ1-1; D gene ambiguous. The CDR3 is 14 residues long. From germline, CDR1 is LNHDA and CDR2 SQIVND (reference sequence). The V and J ends lost 3 bases and 2 bases respectively, with 10 bases between them.

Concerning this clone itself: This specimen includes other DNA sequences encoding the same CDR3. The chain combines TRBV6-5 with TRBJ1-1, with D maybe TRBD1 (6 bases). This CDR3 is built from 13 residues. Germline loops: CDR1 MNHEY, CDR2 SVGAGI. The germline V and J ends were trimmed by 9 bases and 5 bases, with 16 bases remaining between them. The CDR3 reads CASTKAGVTEAFF. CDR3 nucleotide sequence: TGTGCCAGTACCAAGGCAGGGGTGACTGAAGCTTTCTTT.

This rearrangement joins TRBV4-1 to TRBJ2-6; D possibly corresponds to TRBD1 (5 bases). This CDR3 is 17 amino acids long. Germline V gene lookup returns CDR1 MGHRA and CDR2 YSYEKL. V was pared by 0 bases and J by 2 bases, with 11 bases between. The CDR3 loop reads CASSQDHQGTGANVLTF. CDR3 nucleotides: TGCGCCAGCAGCCAAGACCATCAGGGAACTGGGGCCAACGTCCTGACTTTC.

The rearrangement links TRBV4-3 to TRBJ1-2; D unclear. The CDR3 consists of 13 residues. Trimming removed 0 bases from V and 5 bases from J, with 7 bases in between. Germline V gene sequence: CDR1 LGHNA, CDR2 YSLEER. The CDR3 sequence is CASSQDAYYGYTF. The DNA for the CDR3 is TGCGCCAGCAGCCAAGATGCGTATTATGGCTACACCTTC.

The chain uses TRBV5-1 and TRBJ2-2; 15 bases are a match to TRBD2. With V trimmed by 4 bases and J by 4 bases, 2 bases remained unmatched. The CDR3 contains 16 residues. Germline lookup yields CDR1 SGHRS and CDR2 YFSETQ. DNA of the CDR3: TGCGCCAGCAGCCTGGGACTAGCGGGGGGCACCGGGGAGCTGTTTTTT. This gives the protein CASSLGLAGGTGELFF. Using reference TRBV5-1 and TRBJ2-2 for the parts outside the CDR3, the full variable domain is KAGVTQTPRYLIKTRGQQVTLSCSPISGHRSVSWYQQTPGQGLQFLFEYFSETQRNKGNFPGRFSGRQFSNSRSEMNVSTLELGDSALYLCASSLGLAGGTGELFFGEGSRLTVL.

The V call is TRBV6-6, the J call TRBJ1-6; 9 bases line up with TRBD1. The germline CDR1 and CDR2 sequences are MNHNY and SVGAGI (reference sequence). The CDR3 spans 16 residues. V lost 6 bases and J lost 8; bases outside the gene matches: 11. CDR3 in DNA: TGTGCCAGCAGCAAAACCGGGACAGGGAATTATTCACCCCTCCACTTT. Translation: CASSKTGTGNYSPLHF.

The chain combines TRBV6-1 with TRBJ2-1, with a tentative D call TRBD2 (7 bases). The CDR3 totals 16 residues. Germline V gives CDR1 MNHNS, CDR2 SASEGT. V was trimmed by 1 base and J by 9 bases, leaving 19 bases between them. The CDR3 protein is CASSEDAGGGAGEQFF. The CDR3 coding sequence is TGTGCCAGCAGTGAAGATGCCGGCGGGGGCGCGGGTGAGCAGTTCTTC.

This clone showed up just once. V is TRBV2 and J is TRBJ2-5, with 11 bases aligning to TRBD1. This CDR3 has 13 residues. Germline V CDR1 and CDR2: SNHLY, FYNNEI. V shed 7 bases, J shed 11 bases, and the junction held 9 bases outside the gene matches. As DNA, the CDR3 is TGTGCCAGCACCGGGACAGGGGGGTTTGAGCAGTACTTC. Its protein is CASTGTGGFEQYF. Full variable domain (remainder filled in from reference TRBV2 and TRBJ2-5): EPEVTQTPSHQVTQMGQEVILRCVPISNHLYFYWYRQILGQKVEFLVSFYNNEISEKSEIFDDQFSVERPDGSNFTLKIRSTKLEDSAMYFCASTGTGGFEQYFGPGTRLLVL.

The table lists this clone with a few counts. Here the CDR3 reads CASRILGTAYNEQFF. CDR3 sequence (DNA): TGCGCCAGCAGAATTTTGGGGACAGCCTACAATGAGCAGTTCTTC. This rearrangement joins TRBV5-1 to TRBJ2-1; 7 bases are shared with TRBD1. The CDR3 has 15 amino acids. V trimming: 5 bases; J trimming: 2 bases; junction bases outside the gene matches: 7. Germline V gives CDR1 SGHRS, CDR2 YFSETQ.

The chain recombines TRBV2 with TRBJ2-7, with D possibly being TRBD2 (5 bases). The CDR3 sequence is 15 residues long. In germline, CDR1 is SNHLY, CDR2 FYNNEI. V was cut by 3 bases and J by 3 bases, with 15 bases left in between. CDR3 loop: CASSDLAGKFYEQYF. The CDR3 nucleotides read TGTGCCAGCAGTGATCTAGCAGGCAAGTTCTACGAGCAGTACTTC. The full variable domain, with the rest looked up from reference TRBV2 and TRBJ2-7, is EPEVTQTPSHQVTQMGQEVILRCVPISNHLYFYWYRQILGQKVEFLVSFYNNEISEKSEIFDDQFSVERPDGSNFTLKIRSTKLEDSAMYFCASSDLAGKFYEQYFGPGTRLTVT.

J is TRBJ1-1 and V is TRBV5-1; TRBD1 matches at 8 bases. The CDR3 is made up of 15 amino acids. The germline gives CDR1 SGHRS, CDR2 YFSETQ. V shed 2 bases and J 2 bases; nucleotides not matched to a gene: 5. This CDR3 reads CASSFLGQGNTEAFF. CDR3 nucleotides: TGCGCCAGCAGCTTCCTCGGACAGGGAAACACTGAAGCTTTCTTT.

CDR3 protein: CASSRRGGAGLETQYF. The CDR3 DNA reads TGTGCCAGCAGCAGGAGGGGGGGGGCGGGCTTAGAGACCCAGTACTTC. This chain connects TRBV7-2 to TRBJ2-5, with D possibly being TRBD2 (7 bases). Germline assignment: CDR1 SGHTA and CDR2 FQGNSA. Trimming took 5 bases from V and 4 from J, leaving 20 bases between them. The CDR3 covers 16 residues.

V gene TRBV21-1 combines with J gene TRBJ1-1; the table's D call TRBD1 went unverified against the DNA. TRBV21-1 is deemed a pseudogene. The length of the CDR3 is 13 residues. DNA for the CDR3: TGTGCCAGCAGCAACCCGGGACAGATACAAGCTTTCTTT. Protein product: CASSNPGQIQAFF.

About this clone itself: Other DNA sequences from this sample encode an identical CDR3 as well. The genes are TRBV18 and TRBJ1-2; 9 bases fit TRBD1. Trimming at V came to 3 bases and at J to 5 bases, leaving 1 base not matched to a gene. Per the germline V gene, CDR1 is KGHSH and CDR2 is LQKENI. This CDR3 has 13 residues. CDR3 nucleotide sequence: TGTGCCAGCTCACCGGACAGGGGATATGGCTACACCTTC. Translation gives CASSPDRGYGYTF.

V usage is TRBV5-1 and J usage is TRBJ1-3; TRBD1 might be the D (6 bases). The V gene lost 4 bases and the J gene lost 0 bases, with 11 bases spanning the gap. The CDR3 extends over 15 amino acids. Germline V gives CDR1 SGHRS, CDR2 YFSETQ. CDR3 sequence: CASSNQDSSGNTIYF. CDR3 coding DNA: TGCGCCAGCAGCAATCAGGACAGCTCTGGAAACACCATATATTTT.

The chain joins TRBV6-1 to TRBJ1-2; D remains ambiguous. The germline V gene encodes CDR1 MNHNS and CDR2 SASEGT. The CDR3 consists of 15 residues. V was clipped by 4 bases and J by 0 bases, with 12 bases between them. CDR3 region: CASSGQAPANYGYTF. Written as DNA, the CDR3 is TGTGCCAGCAGTGGGCAGGCGCCAGCTAACTATGGCTACACCTTC.

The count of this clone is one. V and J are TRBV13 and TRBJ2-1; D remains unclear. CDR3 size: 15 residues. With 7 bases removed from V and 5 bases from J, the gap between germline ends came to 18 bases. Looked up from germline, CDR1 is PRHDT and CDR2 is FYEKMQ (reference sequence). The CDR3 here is CASTLAFQMNNEQFF. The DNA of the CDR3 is TGTGCCAGCACGCTCGCCTTCCAGATGAACAATGAGCAGTTCTTC.

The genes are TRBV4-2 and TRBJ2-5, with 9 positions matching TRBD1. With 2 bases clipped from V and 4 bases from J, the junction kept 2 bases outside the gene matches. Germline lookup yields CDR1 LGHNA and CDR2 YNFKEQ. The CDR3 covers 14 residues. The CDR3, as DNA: TGTGCCAGCAGCCAAACAGGGGGCCCAGAGACCCAGTACTTC. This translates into CASSQTGGPETQYF.

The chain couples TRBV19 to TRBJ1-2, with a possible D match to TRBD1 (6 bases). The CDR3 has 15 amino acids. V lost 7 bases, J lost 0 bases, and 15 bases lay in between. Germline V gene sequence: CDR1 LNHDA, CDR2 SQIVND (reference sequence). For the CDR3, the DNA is TGTGCCAGTACGATCGGGACAAGGGCTAACTATGGCTACACCTTC. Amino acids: CASTIGTRANYGYTF.

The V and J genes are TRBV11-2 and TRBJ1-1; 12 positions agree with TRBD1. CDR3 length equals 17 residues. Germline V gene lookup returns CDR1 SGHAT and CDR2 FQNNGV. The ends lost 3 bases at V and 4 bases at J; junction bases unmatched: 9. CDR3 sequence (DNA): TGTGCCAGCAGCTTGGGACAGGGGGCTTTGGCTGGCACTGAAGCTTTCTTT. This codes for CASSLGQGALAGTEAFF.

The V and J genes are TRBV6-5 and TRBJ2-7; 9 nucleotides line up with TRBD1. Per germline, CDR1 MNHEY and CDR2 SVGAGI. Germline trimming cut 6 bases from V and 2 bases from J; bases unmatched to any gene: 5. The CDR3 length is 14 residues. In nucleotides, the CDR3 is TGTGCCAGCAGCCGGGGACAGGGAGCCTACGAGCAGTACTTC. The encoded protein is CASSRGQGAYEQYF.

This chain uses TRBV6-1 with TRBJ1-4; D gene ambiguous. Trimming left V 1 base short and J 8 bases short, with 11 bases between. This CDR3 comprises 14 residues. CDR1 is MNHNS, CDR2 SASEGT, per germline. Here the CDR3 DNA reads TGTGCCAGCAGTGAAGGGGCGGGAAGGGAAAAACTGTTTTTT. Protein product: CASSEGAGREKLFF.

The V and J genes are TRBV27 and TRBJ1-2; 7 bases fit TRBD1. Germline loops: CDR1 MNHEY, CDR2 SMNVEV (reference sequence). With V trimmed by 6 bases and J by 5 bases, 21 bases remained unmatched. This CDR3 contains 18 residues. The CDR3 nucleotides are TGTGCCAGCAGGCGACCGGGACAGCAGAAACATCCCACTTATGGCTACACCTTC. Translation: CASRRPGQQKHPTYGYTF.

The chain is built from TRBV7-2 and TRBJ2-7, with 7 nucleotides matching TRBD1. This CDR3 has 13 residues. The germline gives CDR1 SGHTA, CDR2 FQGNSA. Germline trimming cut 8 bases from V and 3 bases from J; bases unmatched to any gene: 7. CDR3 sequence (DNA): TGTGCCAGCCAAATCGACAGGGACTACGAGCAGTACTTC. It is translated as CASQIDRDYEQYF.

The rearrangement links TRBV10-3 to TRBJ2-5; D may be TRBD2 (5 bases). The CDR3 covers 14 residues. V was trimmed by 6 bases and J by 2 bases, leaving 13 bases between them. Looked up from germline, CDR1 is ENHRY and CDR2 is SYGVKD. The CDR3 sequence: CAISRGLEQETQYF. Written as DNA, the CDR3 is TGTGCCATCAGCCGTGGACTGGAACAAGAGACCCAGTACTTC.

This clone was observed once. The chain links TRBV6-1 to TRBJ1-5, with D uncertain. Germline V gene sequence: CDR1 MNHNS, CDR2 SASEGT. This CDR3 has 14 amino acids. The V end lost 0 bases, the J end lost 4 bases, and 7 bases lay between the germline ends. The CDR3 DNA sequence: TGTGCCAGCAGTGAAGCAGGCGGGAATCAGCCCCAGCATTTT. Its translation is CASSEAGGNQPQHF.

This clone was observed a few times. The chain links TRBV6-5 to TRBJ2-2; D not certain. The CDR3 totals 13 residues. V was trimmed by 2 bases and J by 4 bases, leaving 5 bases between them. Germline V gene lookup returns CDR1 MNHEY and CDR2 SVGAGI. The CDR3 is CASSYPSTGELFF. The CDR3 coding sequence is TGTGCCAGCAGTTACCCTTCCACCGGGGAGCTGTTTTTT.

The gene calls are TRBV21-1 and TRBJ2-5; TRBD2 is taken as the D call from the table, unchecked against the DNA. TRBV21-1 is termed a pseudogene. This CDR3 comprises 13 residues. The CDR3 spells CASSKGGGPLGYF. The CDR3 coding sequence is TGTGCCAGCAGCAAAGGGGGGGGGCCCTTGGGGTACTTC.

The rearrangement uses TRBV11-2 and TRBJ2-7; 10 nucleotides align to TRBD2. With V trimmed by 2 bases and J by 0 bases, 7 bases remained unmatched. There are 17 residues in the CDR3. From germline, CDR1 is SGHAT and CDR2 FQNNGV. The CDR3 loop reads CASSLSSGGLSSYEQYF. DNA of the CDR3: TGTGCCAGCAGCTTATCTAGCGGGGGACTCAGCTCCTACGAGCAGTACTTC.

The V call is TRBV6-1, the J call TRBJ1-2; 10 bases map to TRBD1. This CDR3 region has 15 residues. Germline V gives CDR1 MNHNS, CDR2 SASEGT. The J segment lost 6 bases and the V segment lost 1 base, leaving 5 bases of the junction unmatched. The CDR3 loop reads CASSEEGGTGDGYTF. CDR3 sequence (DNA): TGTGCCAGCAGTGAAGAGGGGGGGACAGGGGATGGCTACACCTTC.